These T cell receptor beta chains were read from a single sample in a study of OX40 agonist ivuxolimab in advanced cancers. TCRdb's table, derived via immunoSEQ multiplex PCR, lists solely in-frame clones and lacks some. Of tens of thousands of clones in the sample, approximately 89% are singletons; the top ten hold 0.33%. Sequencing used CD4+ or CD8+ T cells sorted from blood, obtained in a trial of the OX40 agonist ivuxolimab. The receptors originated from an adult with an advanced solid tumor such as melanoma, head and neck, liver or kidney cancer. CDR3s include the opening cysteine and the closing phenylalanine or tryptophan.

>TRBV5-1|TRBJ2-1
CASSLFQGLDYNEQFF
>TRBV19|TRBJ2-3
CASSIQPRPRGTDTQYF
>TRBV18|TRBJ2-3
CASSPPTSGGTDTQYF
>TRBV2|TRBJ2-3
CASRSTDTQYF
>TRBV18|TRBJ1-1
CASSDPRNTEAFF
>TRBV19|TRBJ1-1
CASSIRTGLNTEAFF
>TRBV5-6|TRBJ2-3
CASSSSGTGGTDTQYF
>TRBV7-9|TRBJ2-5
CASSLGTSASETQYF
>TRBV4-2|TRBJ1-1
CASSQDRGQGATEAFF
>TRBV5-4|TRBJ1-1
CASSYRDRGTEAFF
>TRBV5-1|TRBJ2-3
CASSLAMSHRTDTQYF
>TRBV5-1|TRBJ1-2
CASSSRAAVNYGYTF
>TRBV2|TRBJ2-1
CASSTYGSGRAENEQFF
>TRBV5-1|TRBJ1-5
CASSFTGGRQPQHF
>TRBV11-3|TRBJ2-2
CASSLGGRAGELFF
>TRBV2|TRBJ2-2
CASRGTVNTGELFF
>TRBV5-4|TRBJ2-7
CASGDRTNYEQYF
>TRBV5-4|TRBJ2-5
CASSGLAGAYQETQYF
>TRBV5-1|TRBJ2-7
CASSGRGSYEQYF
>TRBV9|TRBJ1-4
CASSVSQGGEKLFF
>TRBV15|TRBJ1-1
CATSLGGYTEAFF
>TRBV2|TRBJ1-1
CASSVGTGGEITEAFF
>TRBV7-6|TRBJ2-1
CASSLGRLAGGDEQFF
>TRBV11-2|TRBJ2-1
CASSLDLREGGYEQFF
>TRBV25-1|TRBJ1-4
CASSVTGGGNEKLFF
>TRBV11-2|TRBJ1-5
CASSFGGNQPQHF
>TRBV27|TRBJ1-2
CASSLSQEAYARYTF
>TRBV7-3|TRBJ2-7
CASSREPGRRYEQYF
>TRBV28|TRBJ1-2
CASTQMGYGYTF
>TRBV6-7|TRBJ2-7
CASSYGTSGRASEQYF
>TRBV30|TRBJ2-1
CAWSALPGQQFF
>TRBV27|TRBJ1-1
CASRRSRSNTEAFF
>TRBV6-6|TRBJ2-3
CASSPPGLRSTDTQYF
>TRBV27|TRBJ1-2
CASSLKGGDYGYTF
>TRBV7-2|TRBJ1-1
CASSLDNVGTEAFF
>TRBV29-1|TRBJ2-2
CSVKGQINTGELFF
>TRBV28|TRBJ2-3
CASTIGGLTSGRATDTQYF
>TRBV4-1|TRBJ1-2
CASSQAGTGVVYGYTF
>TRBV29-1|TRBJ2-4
CSVGTRAENIQYF
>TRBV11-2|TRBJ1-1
CASSSRTVMNTEAFF
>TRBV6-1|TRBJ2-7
CASSGGGDRTFEQYF
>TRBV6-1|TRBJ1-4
CASSEPRGRKTNEKLFF
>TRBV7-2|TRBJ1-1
CASTRGDTEAFF
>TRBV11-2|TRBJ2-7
CASSLQDRGVEQYF
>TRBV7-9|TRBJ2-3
CASRSTASGTQYF
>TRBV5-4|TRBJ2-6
CASNRQGGSGANVLTF
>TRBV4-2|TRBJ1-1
CASSQPGQGLTEAFF
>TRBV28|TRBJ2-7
CASSFGGKVYEQYF
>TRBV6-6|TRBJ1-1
CASRNAEAFF
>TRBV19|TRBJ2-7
CASSPGQGAGEQYF
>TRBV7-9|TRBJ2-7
CASSPGTSFFEQYF
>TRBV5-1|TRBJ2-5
CASSPLQEIGETQYF